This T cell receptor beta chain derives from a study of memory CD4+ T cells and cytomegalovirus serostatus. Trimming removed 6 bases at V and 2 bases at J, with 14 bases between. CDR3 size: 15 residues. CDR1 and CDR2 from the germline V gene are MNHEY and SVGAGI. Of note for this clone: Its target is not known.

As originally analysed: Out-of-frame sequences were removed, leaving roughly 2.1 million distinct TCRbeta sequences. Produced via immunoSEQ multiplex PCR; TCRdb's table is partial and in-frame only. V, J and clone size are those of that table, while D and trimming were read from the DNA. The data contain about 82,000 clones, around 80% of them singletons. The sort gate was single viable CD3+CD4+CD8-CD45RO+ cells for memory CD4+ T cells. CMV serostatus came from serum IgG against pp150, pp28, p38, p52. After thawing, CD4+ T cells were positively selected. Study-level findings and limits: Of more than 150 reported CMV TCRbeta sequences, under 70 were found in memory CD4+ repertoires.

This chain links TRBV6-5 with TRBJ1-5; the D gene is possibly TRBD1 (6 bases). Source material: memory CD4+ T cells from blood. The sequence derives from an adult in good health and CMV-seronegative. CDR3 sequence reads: CASRDAGEGNQPQHF. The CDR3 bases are TGTGCCAGCAGAGACGCAGGGGAGGGCAATCAGCCCCAGCATTTT.